Each of the 25 T cell receptor beta chains below was sequenced from the same sample in a study of blood T cell repertoires in COVID-19. Here immunoSEQ multiplex PCR was the method, and the copy in TCRdb shows in-frame clones only, minus some. The sample contains approximately 360,000 clones, roughly 90% of which appear only once. The sample taken for sequencing was peripheral blood. The receptor source for this set is a man between 40 and 49 years old with acute or convalescent COVID-19.

This chain connects TRBV2 to TRBJ1-5, with D possibly TRBD1 on 6 matching bases. V was clipped by 4 bases and J by 1 base, with 23 bases between them. The CDR3 sequence is 19 residues long. Germline V gene sequence: CDR1 SNHLY, CDR2 FYNNEI. The CDR3 region is CASSGEWGHRIESNQPQHF. CDR3 sequence (DNA): TGTGCCAGCAGTGGCGAGTGGGGACACCGCATCGAAAGCAATCAGCCCCAGCATTTT. Based on the CDR3 plus reference TRBV2 and TRBJ1-5, the full variable domain is EPEVTQTPSHQVTQMGQEVILRCVPISNHLYFYWYRQILGQKVEFLVSFYNNEISEKSEIFDDQFSVERPDGSNFTLKIRSTKLEDSAMYFCASSGEWGHRIESNQPQHFGDGTRLSIL.

This clone was counted once. V is TRBV30 and J is TRBJ1-2; unclear D gene. Trimming took off 0 bases at V and 4 bases at J, with 6 bases between the two ends. Germline CDR1 is GTSNPN and CDR2 is SVGIG (reference sequence). CDR3 length: 12 amino acids. The CDR3 nucleotides are TGTGCCTGGAGTGTACACAGCTATGGCTACACCTTC. Encoded protein: CAWSVHSYGYTF.

The chain combines TRBV19 with TRBJ1-1; perhaps TRBD1 as D (5 bases). The germline V gene has CDR1 LNHDA and CDR2 SQIVND (reference sequence). The V end was cut by 5 bases, the J end by 3 bases, with 16 bases between. The length of the CDR3 is 15 residues. The CDR3 nucleotides read TGTGCCAGTAGTGCAACAGGAATTAGGGACACTGAAGCTTTCTTT. It specifies CASSATGIRDTEAFF.

The chain combines TRBV25-1 with TRBJ1-5, with D unresolved. The germline V and J ends were trimmed by 6 bases and 7 bases, with 13 bases remaining between them. There are 13 residues in the CDR3. Germline values: CDR1 MGHDK, CDR2 SYGVNS. The CDR3 region is CASSGLFGQPQHF. CDR3 nucleotides: TGTGCCAGCAGCGGACTTTTCGGCCAGCCCCAGCATTTT.

The chain couples TRBV2 to TRBJ1-5; D not certain. Between the trimmed V and J ends, which lost 7 bases and 6 bases, there was a span of 10 bases. The CDR3 contains 12 residues. Germline-derived CDR1 and CDR2 are SNHLY and FYNNEI. The CDR3 spells CASTAGAQPQHF. The DNA of the CDR3 is TGTGCCAGCACGGCGGGTGCTCAGCCCCAGCATTTT.

The chain links TRBV6-5 to TRBJ1-6; perhaps TRBD1 as D (6 bases). The CDR3 has 15 residues. Germline CDR1 is MNHEY and CDR2 is SVGAGI. Trimming removed 5 bases from V and 14 bases from J, with 22 bases in between. The CDR3 DNA is TGTGCCAGCAGTAGGACAGTGACCGTTATAAGTACCCTCCACTTT. Translating it yields CASSRTVTVISTLHF.

The chain carries TRBV2 and TRBJ2-7; 8 bases fit TRBD1. CDR1 is SNHLY, CDR2 FYNNEI, per germline. The V and J ends lost 3 bases and 4 bases, in that order; junction bases with no gene match: 5. The CDR3 runs to 14 residues. The CDR3 sequence is CASSDRTGRYEQYF. In nucleotides, the CDR3 is TGTGCCAGCAGTGACCGGACAGGGAGGTACGAGCAGTACTTC.

The J gene is TRBJ2-3, the V gene TRBV9; D ambiguous. Germline values: CDR1 SGDLS, CDR2 YYNGEE. V gave up 3 bases and J gave up 4 bases, with 12 bases separating them. The CDR3 sequence is 14 residues long. CDR3 nucleotide sequence: TGTGCCAGCAGCGCTGTTTCAGACTCAGATACGCAGTATTTT. Amino acid sequence: CASSAVSDSDTQYF.

The chain is built from TRBV6-1 and TRBJ1-2; D remains unclear. The germline V gene has CDR1 MNHNS and CDR2 SASEGT. CDR3 length: 14 amino acids. The ends were cut back, 3 bases at V and 7 bases at J, with 15 bases in the middle. Written as DNA, the CDR3 is TGTGCCAGCAGTGAGTTTGATGGGAGCGGTGGCTACACCTTC. Protein: CASSEFDGSGGYTF.

This sequence joins TRBV27 and TRBJ1-2; D call uncertain. V was clipped by 3 bases and J by 4 bases, with 9 bases between them. Looked up from germline, CDR1 is MNHEY and CDR2 is SMNVEV (reference sequence). The CDR3 is 13 residues long. DNA of the CDR3: TGTGCCAGCAGTTTGGGTGGGCCCTATGGCTACACCTTC. This codes for CASSLGGPYGYTF.

This clone was counted a single time. This sequence joins TRBV7-9 and TRBJ1-4, with 7 bases fitting TRBD1. Trimming took 1 base from V and 6 from J; bases not matched to a gene: 5. This CDR3 is 15 amino acids long. Germline V gene data show CDR1 as SEHNR and CDR2 as FQNEAQ (reference sequence). As DNA, the CDR3 is TGTGCCAGCAGCTTAGGACCCACAGGGGATGAAAAACTGTTTTTT. Protein: CASSLGPTGDEKLFF.

This clone was recorded once. In DNA form, the CDR3 reads TGTGCCAGCAGGACAGGGCTTAGGGCAGATACGCAGTATTTT. Its protein is CASRTGLRADTQYF. The gene calls are TRBV6-5 and TRBJ2-3, with 7 positions matching TRBD1. The CDR3 extends over 14 amino acids. The V and J ends lost 6 bases and 4 bases, in that order; junction bases with no gene match: 7. Per the germline V gene, CDR1 is MNHEY and CDR2 is SVGAGI.

The chain's CDR3 is CASSLVAGGRVGSDTQYF. In DNA, the CDR3 is TGCGCCAGCAGCTTGGTGGCAGGGGGACGCGTGGGGTCAGATACGCAGTATTTT. The chain has TRBV5-1 and TRBJ2-3; TRBD1 matches 7 bases. CDR3 size: 18 residues. V shed 0 bases and J 4 bases; nucleotides not matched to a gene: 14. CDR1 is SGHRS and CDR2 is YFSETQ in the germline V gene.

This chain links TRBV7-9 with TRBJ1-1; possibly TRBD1 for D (5 bases). Trimming cost V 2 bases and J 4 bases, with 11 bases left between them. The CDR3 is made up of 14 amino acids. Germline V gives CDR1 SEHNR, CDR2 FQNEAQ (reference sequence). The CDR3 loop reads CASSLSGLGTEAFF. As DNA, the CDR3 is TGTGCCAGCAGCTTATCAGGGCTGGGCACTGAAGCTTTCTTT.

The V and J genes are TRBV4-2 and TRBJ1-4, with TRBD1 as a possible D gene (6 bases). CDR3 length: 14 amino acids. The V gene lost 2 bases and the J gene lost 4 bases, with 8 bases spanning the gap. Germline loops: CDR1 LGHNA, CDR2 YNFKEQ. The CDR3: CASSQSGVNEKLFF. In nucleotides, the CDR3 is TGTGCCAGCAGCCAATCAGGGGTTAATGAAAAACTGTTTTTT.

CDR3 in DNA: TGTGCCAGCAGCTCGGACAGGAACACAGATACGCAGTATTTT. This encodes CASSSDRNTDTQYF. The chain uses TRBV7-3 and TRBJ2-3; 7 bases are a match to TRBD1. V lost 4 bases and J lost 2; bases outside the gene matches: 3. The germline gives CDR1 SGHTA, CDR2 FQGTGA. This CDR3 comprises 14 residues. Variable domain in full (rest from reference TRBV7-3 and TRBJ2-3): GAGVSQTPSNKVTEKGKYVELRCDPISGHTALYWYRQSLGQGPEFLIYFQGTGAADDSGLPNDRFFAVRPEGSVSTLKIQRTERGDSAVYLCASSSDRNTDTQYFGPGTRLTVL.

The J gene is TRBJ1-4, the V gene TRBV5-1; 9 positions agree with TRBD1. The CDR3 length is 18 residues. Germline CDR1 reads SGHRS; CDR2 reads YFSETQ. The V segment lost 3 bases and the J segment 7 bases; nucleotides outside the gene matches: 16. CDR3 in amino acids: CASSYQSPGTGLTEKLFF. CDR3 nucleotide sequence: TGCGCCAGCAGCTATCAATCCCCGGGGACAGGGTTGACTGAAAAACTGTTTTTT. The whole variable domain, filled in from reference TRBV5-1 and TRBJ1-4, reads KAGVTQTPRYLIKTRGQQVTLSCSPISGHRSVSWYQQTPGQGLQFLFEYFSETQRNKGNFPGRFSGRQFSNSRSEMNVSTLELGDSALYLCASSYQSPGTGLTEKLFFGSGTQLSVL.

The chain employs TRBV15 and TRBJ1-5; no clear D gene. This CDR3 region has 14 residues. CDR1 and CDR2 from the germline V gene are LNHNV and YYDKDF (reference sequence). V was trimmed by 5 bases and J by 7 bases, leaving 15 bases between them. CDR3: CATSPTRWGQPQHF. In nucleotides, the CDR3 is TGTGCCACCAGCCCAACTAGATGGGGACAGCCCCAGCATTTT. Supplemented by reference TRBV15 and TRBJ1-5, the full variable domain reads DAMVIQNPRYQVTQFGKPVTLSCSQTLNHNVMYWYQQKSSQAPKLLFHYYDKDFNNEADTPDNFQSRRPNTSFCFLDIRSPGLGDTAMYLCATSPTRWGQPQHFGDGTRLSIL.

The chain carries TRBV4-1 and TRBJ2-4; 8 bases fit TRBD2. Trimming removed 4 bases from V and 3 bases from J; junction bases left unmatched: 11. Per the germline V gene, CDR1 is MGHRA and CDR2 is YSYEKL. This CDR3 has 17 amino acids. The CDR3 region has the DNA TGCGCCAGCAGCCTGATGGGCCTAGCGGGTTTCAAAAACATTCAGTACTTC. This translates into CASSLMGLAGFKNIQYF.

V usage is TRBV19 and J usage is TRBJ1-3, with D possibly TRBD1 on 5 matching bases. This CDR3 is 13 amino acids long. The germline V gene encodes CDR1 LNHDA and CDR2 SQIVND (reference sequence). Trimming cost V 7 bases and J 0 bases, with 7 bases left between them. CDR3 DNA: TGTGCCAGTACGGGGGACTCTGGAAACACCATATATTTT. It specifies CASTGDSGNTIYF.

The chain employs TRBV6-6 and TRBJ2-5; TRBD1 aligns across 8 bases. V lost 8 bases, J lost 4 bases, and 6 bases stayed unmatched. This CDR3 is built from 13 residues. The V gene's germline CDR1 is MNHNY and CDR2 SVGAGI (reference sequence). In DNA, the CDR3 is TGTGCCAGCTGTCCAGGGGGCACAGAGACCCAGTACTTC. Its translation: CASCPGGTETQYF.

V usage is TRBV27 and J usage is TRBJ1-6; no clear D gene. From germline, CDR1 is MNHEY and CDR2 SMNVEV (reference sequence). Deletions cut 2 bases from V and 14 bases from J, with 13 bases between. The CDR3 is made up of 13 amino acids. CDR3 loop: CASSLGRQGTLHF. DNA of the CDR3: TGTGCCAGCAGTTTAGGGAGGCAAGGGACCCTCCACTTT.

J is TRBJ2-3 and V is TRBV7-2; TRBD1 agrees at 8 bases. The junction had 6 bases not matched to a gene; V was cut back by 5 bases and J by 2 bases. Germline assignment: CDR1 SGHTA and CDR2 FQGNSA. CDR3 length: 15 residues. CDR3 coding DNA: TGTGCCAGCAGCCAAGACAGGGGTCACACAGATACGCAGTATTTT. Amino acid sequence: CASSQDRGHTDTQYF.

V and J are TRBV29-1 and TRBJ2-7, with unresolved D. Germline V gene lookup returns CDR1 SQVTM and CDR2 ANQGSEA. The CDR3 runs 13 residues. Trimming left V 3 bases short and J 1 base short, with 10 bases between. Written as DNA, the CDR3 is TGCAGCGTTGAGTCTGCAGGTTCCTACGAGCAGTACTTC. This encodes CSVESAGSYEQYF.

The chain links TRBV9 to TRBJ1-1; D possibly corresponds to TRBD1 (6 bases). The CDR3 loop spans 13 amino acids. Germline CDR1 is SGDLS and CDR2 is YYNGEE. V gave up 3 bases and J gave up 4 bases, with 10 bases separating them. CDR3 protein: CASSGDTGTEAFF. CDR3 DNA: TGTGCCAGCAGCGGGGACACGGGCACTGAAGCTTTCTTT.